The T cell receptor (beta chain) described here comes from a study of T-cell reconstitution after alpha-beta-depleted transplantation in children. This clonotype was counted many times. Its matching antigen is unknown. Study-wide results and caveats: Newly made T cells mostly supplied T-cell counts and diversity one year after transplant. About two months after transplant, alpha-beta T cells reportedly came from several hundred expanded graft clones. Surviving recipient T cells and intrathymic progenitors accounted for some patients' high TCRbeta diversity at day 60.

V lost 0 bases, J lost 8 bases, and 13 bases lay in between. From germline, CDR1 is LNHNV and CDR2 YYDKDF (reference sequence). The CDR3 runs to 15 residues. Construction of the TCRbeta library involved unique molecular identifiers. Using its own MiXCR run on the PCR reads, TCRdb lists one record per CDR3 protein. The sample contains around 490,000 distinct CDR3 sequences, about 10% of which appear only once. The receptor's source is a female patient between 2 and 15 years old who had a stem cell transplant for aplastic anemia, so the T cells may come from the graft donor. The specimen comprised PBMCs, mostly from graft donor cells, sampled 180 days after TCRalphabeta/CD19-depleted stem cell transplant. V and J are TRBV15 and TRBJ1-4; D remains ambiguous. This CDR3 reads CATSRDSYFREKLFF. For the CDR3, the DNA is TGTGCCACCAGCAGAGATTCGTACTTCAGGGAAAAACTGTTTTTT.